The 22 T cell receptor beta chains reported below all come from one sample, sequenced in a study of blood T cell repertoires in COVID-19. Sequencing was performed with immunoSEQ multiplex PCR; in TCRdb, only in-frame clones are kept and a portion is missing. Of approximately 130,000 clones in the sample, around 85% are singletons; the top ten hold about 4.3%. The sample comprised peripheral blood. The receptor set was obtained from a human donor in a cohort sampled during active COVID-19.

The chain couples TRBV24-1 to TRBJ2-1, with D tentatively TRBD2 (6 bases). V shed 1 base and J shed 9 bases, with 12 bases lying between them. The CDR3 runs 14 residues. Germline V gives CDR1 KGHDR, CDR2 SFDVKD. The chain's CDR3 is CATSDLRPGGEQFF. CDR3 nucleotides: TGTGCCACCAGTGATTTAAGACCCGGGGGTGAGCAGTTCTTC.

This clone was seen just once. The chain uses TRBV7-9 and TRBJ2-3, with D maybe TRBD2 (5 bases). V lost 2 bases, J lost 3 bases, and 15 bases lay in between. The CDR3 is made up of 16 amino acids. The germline V gene encodes CDR1 SEHNR and CDR2 FQNEAQ (reference sequence). The CDR3 sequence: CASSLPDSLVTDTQYF. CDR3 nucleotides: TGTGCCAGCAGCTTACCGGACTCGCTAGTGACAGATACGCAGTATTTT.

The chain is built from TRBV27 and TRBJ2-1; 9 bases are shared with TRBD2. The length of the CDR3 is 15 residues. The germline V gene encodes CDR1 MNHEY and CDR2 SMNVEV (reference sequence). The J segment lost 7 bases and the V segment lost 1 base, leaving 5 bases of the junction unmatched. CDR3 region: CASSLLAGGKNEQFF. CDR3 nucleotides: TGTGCCAGCAGTTTATTGGCGGGAGGGAAGAATGAGCAGTTCTTC.

In this sample, this clone turned up once. The rearrangement links TRBV27 to TRBJ2-2, with D possibly being TRBD2 (5 bases). Germline CDR1 is MNHEY and CDR2 is SMNVEV (reference sequence). Trimming left V 4 bases short and J 7 bases short, with 7 bases between. The CDR3 contains 12 residues. CDR3: CASSSGIGELFF. The CDR3 region has the DNA TGTGCCAGCAGTTCGGGAATCGGGGAGCTGTTTTTT.

The chain joins TRBV5-5 to TRBJ2-7; TRBD2 is a possible D gene (5 bases). The CDR3 has 15 residues. The V gene's germline CDR1 is SGHKS and CDR2 YYEKEE (reference sequence). Trimming cost V 4 bases and J 5 bases, with 19 bases left between them. CDR3 DNA: TGTGCCAGCAGCACCGGACCCGGAGGTCTAGACGAGCAGTACGTC. Protein product: CASSTGPGGLDEQYV.

The gene calls are TRBV30 and TRBJ1-1; D not resolved. CDR1 and CDR2 from the germline V gene are GTSNPN and SVGIG (reference sequence). Trimming removed 4 bases at V and 6 bases at J, with 12 bases between. The CDR3 covers 12 residues. The CDR3 spells CAWKGPAAEAFF. The CDR3, as DNA: TGTGCCTGGAAGGGCCCAGCGGCTGAAGCTTTCTTT.

The chain uses TRBV27 and TRBJ2-1; TRBD2 aligns across 11 bases. CDR1 and CDR2 (germline): MNHEY, SMNVEV (reference sequence). This CDR3 is built from 18 residues. V shed 5 bases and J 3 bases; nucleotides not matched to a gene: 12. The CDR3 nucleotides are TGTGCCAGCAGTCCTACACCTAGCGGGAGGCACTTCTACAATGAGCAGTTCTTC. This gives the protein CASSPTPSGRHFYNEQFF.

This sequence joins TRBV6-5 and TRBJ2-3; 10 nucleotides align to TRBD2. J was trimmed by 3 bases and V by 2 bases; bases with no gene match: 5. From germline, CDR1 is MNHEY and CDR2 SVGAGI. The CDR3 consists of 16 residues. CDR3 sequence: CASSYGSGGETDTQYF. The CDR3 DNA is TGTGCCAGCAGTTACGGGAGCGGGGGGGAGACAGATACGCAGTATTTT.

This clone has only one observation. CDR3 nucleotides: TGTGCCAGCAGCCGGGCTGGGACAGTCCAAGAGACCCAGTACTTC. Translating it yields CASSRAGTVQETQYF. This chain uses TRBV3-1 (or the pseudogene TRBV3-2) with TRBJ2-5, with 7 bases lining up with TRBD1. CDR1 is LGHDT, CDR2 YNNKEL, per germline (reference sequence). The V segment lost 4 bases and the J segment 1 base; nucleotides outside the gene matches: 6. There are 15 residues in the CDR3.

J is TRBJ1-5 and V is TRBV20-1; D remains ambiguous. Germline loops: CDR1 DFQATT, CDR2 SNEGSKA (reference sequence). This CDR3 is 13 amino acids long. Trimming took off 3 bases at V and 2 bases at J, with 8 bases between the two ends. Written as DNA, the CDR3 is TGCAGTGCTAGTCCCGGGGGCAATCAGCCCCAGCATTTT. The encoded protein is CSASPGGNQPQHF.

The V and J genes are TRBV5-1 and TRBJ1-6; possibly TRBD1 for D (6 bases). From germline, CDR1 is SGHRS and CDR2 YFSETQ. V lost 4 bases to trimming and J lost 7 bases, with 12 bases between them. The CDR3 covers 14 residues. CDR3 sequence reads: CASSATGANSPLHF. The CDR3 nucleotides read TGCGCCAGCAGCGCGACAGGCGCAAATTCACCCCTCCACTTT.

The chain joins TRBV7-2 to TRBJ2-1, with 15 bases aligning to TRBD2. J gave up 9 bases and V 9 bases, and 9 bases lay outside the gene matches. The CDR3 sequence is 15 residues long. CDR1 and CDR2 from the germline V gene are SGHTA and FQGNSA. The CDR3 region has the DNA TGTGCCAGTACCCCTGGACTAGCGGGGGGGTTTGAGCAGTTCTTC. The encoded protein is CASTPGLAGGFEQFF. Full variable domain (outside the CDR3, taken from reference TRBV7-2 and TRBJ2-1): GAGVSQSPSNKVTEKGKDVELRCDPISGHTALYWYRQSLGQGLEFLIYFQGNSAPDKSGLPSDRFSAERTGGSVSTLTIQRTQQEDSAVYLCASTPGLAGGFEQFFGPGTRLTVL.

V gene TRBV6-5 combines with J gene TRBJ2-3, with D tentatively TRBD2 (6 bases). The CDR3 contains 15 residues. Germline CDR1 and CDR2: MNHEY and SVGAGI. Trimming shortened V by 0 bases and J by 5 bases, and 12 bases separated the two germline ends. The CDR3 coding sequence is TGTGCCAGCAGTTACTCGGTGATTAGCGGAGATACGCAGTATTTT. This translates into CASSYSVISGDTQYF.

At least ten counts were recorded for this clone. V and J are TRBV6-2 or TRBV6-3 and TRBJ2-6; a possible D gene is TRBD1 (6 bases). CDR1 MNHEY and CDR2 SVGEGT come from the germline V gene. V lost 0 bases and J lost 1, with 10 bases in between. The CDR3 runs 17 residues. CDR3 nucleotide sequence: TGTGCCAGCAGTTACTCGGACAGTTCTTCTGGGGCCAACGTCCTGACTTTC. Translated: CASSYSDSSSGANVLTF.

J is TRBJ1-1 and V is TRBV11-3; D uncertain. Germline V CDR1 and CDR2: SGHNT, YENEEA. V was clipped by 7 bases and J by 0 bases, with 12 bases between them. The CDR3 runs to 14 residues. The CDR3: CASMASALNTEAFF. Written as DNA, the CDR3 is TGTGCCAGCATGGCCTCTGCTTTGAACACTGAAGCTTTCTTT.

The V gene is TRBV19, the J gene TRBJ1-1; the D gene is possibly TRBD1 (6 bases). The germline gives CDR1 LNHDA, CDR2 SQIVND (reference sequence). Trimming removed 3 bases from V and 4 bases from J, with 15 bases in between. This CDR3 contains 15 residues. For the CDR3, the DNA is TGTGCCAGTAGTATCCCTGGTCAGGGGATCACTGAAGCTTTCTTT. It specifies CASSIPGQGITEAFF.

The chain combines TRBV4-3 with TRBJ2-3; 10 bases align to TRBD2. This CDR3 spans 15 amino acids. CDR1 is LGHNA, CDR2 YSLEER, per germline. The trim removed 6 bases at V and 1 base at J, leaving 4 bases unmatched. For the CDR3, the DNA is TGCGCCAGCAGTGTCGGACTAGCGGGCACAGATACGCAGTATTTT. This translates into CASSVGLAGTDTQYF.

This clone has just a few counts. The chain carries TRBV10-3 and TRBJ1-2; unclear D gene. Germline-derived CDR1 and CDR2 are ENHRY and SYGVKD. V lost 6 bases to trimming and J lost 2 bases, with 10 bases between them. This CDR3 has 13 amino acids. The CDR3 here is CAIRLQPNYGYTF. In DNA, the CDR3 is TGTGCCATCAGATTACAGCCGAACTATGGCTACACCTTC.

This chain connects TRBV7-2 to TRBJ1-2, with 8 bases matching TRBD1. The CDR3 is 13 residues long. The trim removed 2 bases at V and 8 bases at J, leaving 4 bases unmatched. Germline CDR1 SGHTA, CDR2 FQGNSA. In DNA, the CDR3 is TGTGCCAGCAGCTTATCCGGACAGGGCGGCTACACCTTC. Its protein product is CASSLSGQGGYTF.

This CDR3 reads CASSEAGQNQPQHF. The CDR3 DNA follows: TGCGCCAGCAGTGAAGCGGGGCAGAATCAGCCCCAGCATTTT. The V and J genes are TRBV10-1 and TRBJ1-5, with TRBD1 as a possible D gene (5 bases). V was shortened by 3 bases and J by 4 bases, with 10 bases between the two germline ends. CDR1 is WNHNN and CDR2 is SYGVQD in the germline V gene (reference sequence). The CDR3 is 14 residues long.

V is TRBV5-1 and J is TRBJ1-1, with D perhaps matching TRBD1 (5 bases). Germline V gene lookup returns CDR1 SGHRS and CDR2 YFSETQ. V was trimmed by 4 bases and J by 6 bases, leaving 13 bases between them. This CDR3 has 13 residues. The CDR3 loop reads CASSPGGGAEAFF. DNA of the CDR3: TGCGCCAGCAGCCCCGGGGGGGGAGCTGAAGCTTTCTTT.

This rearrangement joins TRBV6-5 to TRBJ2-3; weak D call: TRBD1 (6 bases). CDR1 is MNHEY and CDR2 is SVGAGI in the germline V gene. Trimming removed 11 bases from V and 2 bases from J, with 8 bases in between. The CDR3 has 11 residues. CDR3 sequence (DNA): TGTGCCGGGGGCTTCACAGATACGCAGTATTTT. It encodes CAGGFTDTQYF.